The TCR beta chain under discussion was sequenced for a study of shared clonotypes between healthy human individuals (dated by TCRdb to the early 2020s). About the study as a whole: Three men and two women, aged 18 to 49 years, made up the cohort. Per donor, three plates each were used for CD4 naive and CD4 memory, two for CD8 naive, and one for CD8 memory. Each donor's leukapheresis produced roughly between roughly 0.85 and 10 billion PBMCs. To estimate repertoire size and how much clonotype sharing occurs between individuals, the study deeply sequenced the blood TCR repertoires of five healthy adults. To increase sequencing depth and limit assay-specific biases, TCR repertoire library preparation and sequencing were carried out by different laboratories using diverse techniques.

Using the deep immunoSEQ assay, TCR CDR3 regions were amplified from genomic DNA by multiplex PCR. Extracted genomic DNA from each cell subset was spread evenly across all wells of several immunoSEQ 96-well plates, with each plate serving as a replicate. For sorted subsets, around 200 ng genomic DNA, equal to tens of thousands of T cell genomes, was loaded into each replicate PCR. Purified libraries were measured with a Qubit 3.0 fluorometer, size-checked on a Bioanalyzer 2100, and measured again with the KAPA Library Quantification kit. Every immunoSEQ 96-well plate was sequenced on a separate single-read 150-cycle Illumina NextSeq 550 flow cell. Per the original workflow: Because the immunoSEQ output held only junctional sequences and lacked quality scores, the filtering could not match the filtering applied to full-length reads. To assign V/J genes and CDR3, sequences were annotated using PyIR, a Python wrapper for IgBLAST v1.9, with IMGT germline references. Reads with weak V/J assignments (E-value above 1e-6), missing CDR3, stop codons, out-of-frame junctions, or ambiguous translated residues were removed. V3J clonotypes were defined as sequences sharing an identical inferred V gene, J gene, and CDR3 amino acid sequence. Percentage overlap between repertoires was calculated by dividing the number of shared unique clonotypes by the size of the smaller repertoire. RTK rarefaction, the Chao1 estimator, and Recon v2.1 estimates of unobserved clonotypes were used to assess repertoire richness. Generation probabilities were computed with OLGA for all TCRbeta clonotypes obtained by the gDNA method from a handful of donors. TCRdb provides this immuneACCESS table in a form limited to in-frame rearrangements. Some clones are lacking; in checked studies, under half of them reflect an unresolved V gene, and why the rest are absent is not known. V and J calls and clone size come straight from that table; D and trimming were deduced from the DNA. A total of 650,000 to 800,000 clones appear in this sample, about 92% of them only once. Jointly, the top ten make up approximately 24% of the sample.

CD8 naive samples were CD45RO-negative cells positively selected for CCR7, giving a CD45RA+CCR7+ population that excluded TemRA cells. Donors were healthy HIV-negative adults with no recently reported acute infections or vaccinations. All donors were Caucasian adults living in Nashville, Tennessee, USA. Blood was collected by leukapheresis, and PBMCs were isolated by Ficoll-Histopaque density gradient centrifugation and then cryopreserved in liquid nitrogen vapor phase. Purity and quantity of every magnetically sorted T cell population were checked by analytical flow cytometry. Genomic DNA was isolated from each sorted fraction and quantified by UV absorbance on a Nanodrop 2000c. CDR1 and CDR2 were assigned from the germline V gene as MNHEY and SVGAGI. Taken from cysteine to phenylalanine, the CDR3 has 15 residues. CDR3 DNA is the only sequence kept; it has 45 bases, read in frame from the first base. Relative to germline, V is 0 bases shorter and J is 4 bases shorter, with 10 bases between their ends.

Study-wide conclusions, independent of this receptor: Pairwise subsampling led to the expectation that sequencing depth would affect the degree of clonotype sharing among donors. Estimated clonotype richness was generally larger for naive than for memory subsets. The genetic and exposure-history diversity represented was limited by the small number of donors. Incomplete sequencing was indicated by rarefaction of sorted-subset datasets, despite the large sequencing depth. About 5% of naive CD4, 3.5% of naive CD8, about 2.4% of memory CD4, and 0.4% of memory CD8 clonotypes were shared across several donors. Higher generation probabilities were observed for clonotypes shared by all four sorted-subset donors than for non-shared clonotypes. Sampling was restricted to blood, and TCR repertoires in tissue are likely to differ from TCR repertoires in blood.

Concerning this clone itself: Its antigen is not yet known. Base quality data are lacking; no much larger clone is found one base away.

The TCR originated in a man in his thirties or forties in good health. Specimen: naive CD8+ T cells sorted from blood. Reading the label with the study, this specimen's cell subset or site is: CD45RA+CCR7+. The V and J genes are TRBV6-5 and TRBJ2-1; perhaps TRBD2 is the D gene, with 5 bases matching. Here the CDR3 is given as CASSYSGESYNEQFF. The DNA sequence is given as TGTGCCAGCAGTTACTCCGGGGAGTCTTACAATGAGCAGTTCTTC.